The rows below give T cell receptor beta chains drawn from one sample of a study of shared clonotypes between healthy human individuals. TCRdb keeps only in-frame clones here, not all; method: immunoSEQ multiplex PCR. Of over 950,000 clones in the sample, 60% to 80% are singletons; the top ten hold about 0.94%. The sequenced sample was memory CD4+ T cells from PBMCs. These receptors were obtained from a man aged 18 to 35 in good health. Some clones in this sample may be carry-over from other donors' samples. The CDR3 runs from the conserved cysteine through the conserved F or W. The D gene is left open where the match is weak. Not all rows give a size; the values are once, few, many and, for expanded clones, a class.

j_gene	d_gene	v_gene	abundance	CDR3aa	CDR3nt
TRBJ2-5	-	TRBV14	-	CASSHRRGEILETQYF	TGTGCCAGCAGCCATAGGCGGGGAGAGATATTGGAGACCCAGTACTTC
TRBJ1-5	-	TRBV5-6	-	CASSSMGQGHNQPQHF	TGTGCCAGCAGCTCGATGGGCCAGGGACATAATCAGCCCCAGCATTTT
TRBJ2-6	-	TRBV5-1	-	CASSLEAVTGANVLTF	TGCGCCAGCAGCTTGGAGGCAGTGACTGGGGCCAACGTCCTGACTTTC
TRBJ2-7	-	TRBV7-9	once	CASSRTHDRSEQYF	TGTGCCAGCAGCCGAACCCACGACAGGTCCGAGCAGTACTTC
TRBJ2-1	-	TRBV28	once	CASSLIFRTGDNEQFF	TGTGCCAGCAGTTTGATCTTCCGAACGGGGGACAATGAGCAGTTCTTC
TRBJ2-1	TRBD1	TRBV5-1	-	CASSLRQGSSYNEQFF	TGCGCCAGCAGCTTACGACAGGGAAGCTCCTACAATGAGCAGTTCTTC
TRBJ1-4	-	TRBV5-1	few	CASSRTATNEKLFF	TGCGCCAGCAGCCGGACAGCAACTAATGAAAAACTGTTTTTT
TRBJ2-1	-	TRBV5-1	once	CASSLEPGSYNEQFF	TGCGCCAGCAGCTTGGAACCGGGCTCCTACAATGAGCAGTTCTTC
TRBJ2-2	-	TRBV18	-	CASSPQQSANTGELFF	TGTGCCAGCTCACCTCAACAGTCCGCGAACACCGGGGAGCTGTTTTTT
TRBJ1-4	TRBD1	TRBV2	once	CASSKQGTNEKLFF	TGTGCCAGCAGTAAACAGGGGACTAATGAAAAACTGTTTTTT
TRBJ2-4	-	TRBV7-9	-	CASSLGAGRAF	TGTGCCAGCAGCTTAGGGGCAGGACGGGCGTTC
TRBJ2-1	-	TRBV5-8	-	CASSLAVRGPGEQFF	TGTGCCAGCAGCTTGGCGGTCAGAGGTCCGGGCGAGCAGTTCTTC
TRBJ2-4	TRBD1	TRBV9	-	CASAPGQLEDIQYF	TGTGCCAGCGCCCCGGGACAGTTGGAGGACATTCAGTACTTC
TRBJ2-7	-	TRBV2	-	CASSVPNPGNPYEQYF	TGTGCCAGCAGTGTCCCCAACCCAGGGAACCCCTACGAGCAGTACTTC
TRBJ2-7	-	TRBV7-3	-	CASSLFQSEQYF	TGTGCCAGCAGCTTATTCCAATCCGAGCAGTACTTC
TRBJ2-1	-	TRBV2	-	CASSGILIRGEQFF	TGTGCCAGCAGTGGAATACTTATAAGGGGGGAGCAGTTCTTC
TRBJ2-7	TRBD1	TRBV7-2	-	CASSYGTGLRRQYF	TGTGCCAGCAGCTACGGGACAGGCCTACGAAGGCAGTACTTC
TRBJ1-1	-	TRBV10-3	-	CAIRGTGNTEAFF	TGTGCCATCAGGGGGACGGGTAACACTGAAGCTTTCTTT
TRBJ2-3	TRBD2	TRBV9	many	CASSVMIAGDTQYF	TGTGCCAGCAGCGTAATGATAGCGGGAGATACGCAGTATTTT
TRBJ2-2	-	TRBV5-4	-	CASSIPGRGTGELFF	TGTGCCAGCAGCATTCCGGGGCGTGGGACCGGGGAGCTGTTTTTT
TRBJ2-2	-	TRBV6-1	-	CASSGEVGELFF	TGTGCCAGCAGTGGTGAGGTGGGGGAGCTGTTTTTT
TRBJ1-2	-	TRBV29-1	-	CSTGTGPDYGYTF	TGCAGCACCGGAACCGGGCCTGACTATGGCTACACCTTC
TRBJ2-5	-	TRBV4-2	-	CASSQTTVQYF	TGTGCCAGCAGCCAAACTACCGTCCAGTACTTC
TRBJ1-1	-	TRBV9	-	CASSVLDGTEAFF	TGTGCCAGCAGCGTCTTGGACGGGACTGAAGCTTTCTTT